This entry lists 3 T cell receptor beta chains sequenced from one sample in a study of cytomegalovirus exposure and HLA in healthy donors. It was with 60 Vbeta and 13 Jbeta primers that the PCR ran. Clones were sequenced by immunoSEQ multiplex PCR, and TCRdb holds only the in-frame ones, with some missing. The profile shows some 160,000 clones, 80% to 85% of them singletons. Sample: PBMCs. These receptors came from a young woman in good health and CMV-seronegative.

This rearrangement joins TRBV27 to TRBJ2-7; 14 nucleotides align to TRBD2. The CDR3 length is 17 residues. The V segment lost 6 bases and the J segment 6 bases; nucleotides outside the gene matches: 13. In germline, CDR1 is MNHEY, CDR2 SMNVEV (reference sequence). The chain's CDR3 is CASRGLAGGLELSEQYF. CDR3 nucleotides: TGTGCCAGCAGAGGACTAGCGGGGGGACTGGAGCTAAGCGAGCAGTACTTC.

The gene calls are TRBV5-1 and TRBJ2-1; TRBD2 matches 7 bases. Per germline, CDR1 SGHRS and CDR2 YFSETQ. CDR3 length equals 14 residues. Trimming took 4 bases from V and 9 from J; bases not matched to a gene: 10. The CDR3 protein is CASSRGLVEAEQFF. CDR3 nucleotide sequence: TGCGCCAGCAGCCGAGGACTAGTTGAAGCTGAGCAGTTCTTC.

This chain uses TRBV29-1 with TRBJ2-3; D may be TRBD1 (5 bases). The CDR3 contains 16 residues. In germline, CDR1 is SQVTM, CDR2 ANQGSEA. V dropped 4 bases and J dropped 0 bases, with 17 bases sitting between them. The CDR3 region has the DNA TGCAGCGTTGCCAGGGTCACAGGCCTGAGCACAGATACGCAGTATTTT. The encoded protein is CSVARVTGLSTDTQYF.